Here is one TCR beta chain with its context. Its antigen is unidentified. Germline trimming cut 8 bases from V and 5 bases from J; bases unmatched to any gene: 11. CDR1 is MDHEN and CDR2 is SYDVKM in the germline V gene. This CDR3 is built from 14 residues. This sample was included in a study of type 1 regulatory T cells. Across the whole study: This in vitro CD4 product, T-allo10, is enriched for Tr1 cells and alloantigen-specific.

TCRdb analysed the reads with MiXCR anew, one entry per CDR3 protein. This sample has roughly 21,000 distinct CDR3 sequences, with roughly 50% found just once. The TCR was taken from a human donor in good health. The chain has TRBV28 and TRBJ2-5; 7 bases agree with TRBD2. Sequencing was carried out using cultured T cells, either the whole culture or a sorted T cell fraction (not recorded which). DNA of the CDR3: TGTGCCAGCCGCCTAAGCGGGAAGAGGGAGACCCAGTACTTC. It translates to CASRLSGKRETQYF.